This entry lists 24 T cell receptor beta chains sequenced from one sample in a study of cytomegalovirus exposure and HLA in healthy donors. PCR amplification relied on 60 Vbeta primers (plus 13 Jbeta primers). Method: immunoSEQ multiplex PCR; TCRdb's copy keeps in-frame clones and lacks some. The repertoire holds 200,000 or so clones, with roughly four fifths as singletons. The sample was PBMCs. The receptors derive from a woman in her thirties or forties in good health and CMV-seronegative.

The count of this clone is one. The chain is built from TRBV4-2 and TRBJ1-6; 8 nucleotides match TRBD1. Germline V gives CDR1 LGHNA, CDR2 YNFKEQ. This CDR3 is 17 amino acids long. Trimming cost V 5 bases and J 1 base; bases outside gene matches: 7. CDR3 sequence: CASSGRTGSSYNSPLHF. In nucleotides, the CDR3 is TGTGCCAGCAGCGGGCGGACAGGGAGTTCCTATAATTCACCCCTCCACTTT.

The chain links TRBV5-4 to TRBJ1-2, with TRBD1 matching 11 bases. After removal of 4 bases from V and 7 bases from J, the junction contained 9 bases not matched to a gene. Germline V gene sequence: CDR1 SGHNT, CDR2 YYREEE (reference sequence). The CDR3 runs to 15 residues. This CDR3 reads CASSPWTGGMGGYTF. The CDR3 nucleotides are TGTGCCAGCAGCCCATGGACAGGGGGCATGGGTGGCTACACCTTC.

The V call is TRBV6-1, the J call TRBJ2-5, with D possibly matching TRBD1 (6 bases). In germline, CDR1 is MNHNS, CDR2 SASEGT. Between the trimmed V and J ends, which lost 6 bases and 5 bases, there was a span of 13 bases. This CDR3 is built from 13 residues. The CDR3 loop reads CASRDSSRETQYF. In DNA form, the CDR3 reads TGTGCCAGCAGGGACAGCTCGAGGGAGACCCAGTACTTC.

This clone has just a few counts. The genes are TRBV7-6 and TRBJ2-6; TRBD2 matches at 7 bases. The CDR3 is made up of 15 amino acids. CDR1 SGHVS and CDR2 FNYEAQ come from the germline V gene. J was trimmed by 3 bases and V by 2 bases; bases with no gene match: 1. Written as DNA, the CDR3 is TGTGCCAGCAGCTTAACGGGAGGTGGGGCCAACGTCCTGACTTTC. Amino acid sequence: CASSLTGGGANVLTF.

This sequence joins TRBV18 and TRBJ1-1; no reliable D call. From germline, CDR1 is KGHSH and CDR2 LQKENI. CDR3 length: 15 residues. V was cut by 6 bases and J by 3 bases, with 17 bases left in between. The CDR3 bases are TGTGCCAGCTCGCCTATCCCGGATGAGGACACTGAAGCTTTCTTT. This gives the protein CASSPIPDEDTEAFF.

V gene TRBV28 combines with J gene TRBJ2-7, with D perhaps TRBD1 (6 bases). The CDR3 is 15 residues long. Deletions cut 5 bases from V and 2 bases from J, with 16 bases between. The germline CDR1 and CDR2 sequences are MDHEN and SYDVKM. Here the CDR3 reads CASSPTGSHPYEQYF. The CDR3 coding sequence is TGTGCCAGCAGTCCAACAGGGAGTCATCCCTACGAGCAGTACTTC.

This clone turned up a few times. The chain joins TRBV5-5 to TRBJ2-2; no firm D call. The CDR3 has 13 amino acids. Trimming took off 4 bases at V and 2 bases at J, with 6 bases between the two ends. Germline V gene lookup returns CDR1 SGHKS and CDR2 YYEKEE (reference sequence). The CDR3 DNA reads TGTGCCAGCAGCGCGCCCAACACCGGGGAGCTGTTTTTT. Its protein is CASSAPNTGELFF.

This chain connects TRBV9 to TRBJ1-2; D is ambiguous. The CDR3 has 11 residues. V was trimmed by 4 bases and J by 13 bases, leaving 14 bases between them. Germline assignment: CDR1 SGDLS and CDR2 YYNGEE. This CDR3 is CASSPPAGSTF. As DNA, the CDR3 is TGTGCCAGCAGCCCTCCGGCGGGAAGCACCTTC.

V usage is TRBV5-1 and J usage is TRBJ1-1, with 9 bases lining up with TRBD1. Germline trimming cut 4 bases from V and 3 bases from J; bases unmatched to any gene: 4. Germline lookup yields CDR1 SGHRS and CDR2 YFSETQ. The CDR3 sequence is 14 residues long. The CDR3 coding sequence is TGCGCCAGCAGCCCCCGGACAGGGGACACTGAAGCTTTCTTT. It specifies CASSPRTGDTEAFF.

The V and J genes are TRBV4-1 and TRBJ1-2, with D perhaps TRBD1 (5 bases). V was clipped by 1 base and J by 4 bases, with 10 bases between them. This CDR3 has 14 amino acids. Germline assignment: CDR1 MGHRA and CDR2 YSYEKL. The CDR3 loop is CASSQVDDSYGYTF. CDR3 in DNA: TGCGCCAGCAGCCAAGTCGACGACAGCTATGGCTACACCTTC.

The chain employs TRBV27 and TRBJ1-1; TRBD1 agrees at 7 bases. The V gene's germline CDR1 is MNHEY and CDR2 SMNVEV (reference sequence). Trimming removed 6 bases from V and 4 bases from J; junction bases left unmatched: 8. The length of the CDR3 is 14 residues. The CDR3 here is CASSWTGSSTEAFF. CDR3 nucleotides: TGTGCCAGCAGCTGGACAGGATCCAGCACTGAAGCTTTCTTT.

The chain joins TRBV11-2 to TRBJ2-5; the D is unclear. Germline CDR1 and CDR2: SGHAT and FQNNGV. V shed 0 bases and J shed 2 bases, with 10 bases lying between them. This CDR3 has 15 amino acids. The CDR3 spells CASSLEWSRQETQYF. CDR3 nucleotide sequence: TGTGCCAGCAGCTTAGAGTGGTCCCGGCAAGAGACCCAGTACTTC.

The chain carries TRBV7-2 and TRBJ2-2; D is possibly TRBD1 (5 bases). This CDR3 has 15 residues. Trimming shortened V by 4 bases and J by 6 bases, and 15 bases separated the two germline ends. Per the germline V gene, CDR1 is SGHTA and CDR2 is FQGNSA. CDR3 sequence reads: CASSSIPRAPGELFF. Here the CDR3 DNA reads TGTGCCAGCAGCTCTATTCCCAGGGCGCCCGGGGAGCTGTTTTTT.

The rearrangement uses TRBV7-3 and TRBJ2-3; D is perhaps TRBD2 (6 bases). Germline loops: CDR1 SGHTA, CDR2 FQGTGA. The V end lost 4 bases, the J end lost 5 bases, and 13 bases lay between the germline ends. CDR3 size: 14 residues. The CDR3 sequence: CASSSGGGLDTQYF. Written as DNA, the CDR3 is TGTGCCAGCAGCTCTGGGGGAGGCCTAGATACGCAGTATTTT.

The gene calls are TRBV28 and TRBJ2-7; 10 bases agree with TRBD2. The CDR3 runs to 18 residues. V lost 1 base, J lost 1 base, and 10 bases stayed unmatched. Looked up from germline, CDR1 is MDHEN and CDR2 is SYDVKM. The CDR3 loop is CASSLLTSGRAKSYEQYF. CDR3 bases: TGTGCCAGCAGTTTATTGACCAGCGGGAGGGCCAAGTCCTACGAGCAGTACTTC.

This chain links TRBV2 with TRBJ1-5; 7 positions agree with TRBD1. The length of the CDR3 is 15 residues. CDR1 and CDR2 from the germline V gene are SNHLY and FYNNEI. V was clipped by 6 bases and J by 4 bases; unmatched bases: 9. The CDR3 DNA follows: TGTGCCAGCAGACGGGGGGGGACAGTTAATCAGCCCCAGCATTTT. This sequence encodes CASRRGGTVNQPQHF. The variable domain in full, completed from reference TRBV2 and TRBJ1-5, reads EPEVTQTPSHQVTQMGQEVILRCVPISNHLYFYWYRQILGQKVEFLVSFYNNEISEKSEIFDDQFSVERPDGSNFTLKIRSTKLEDSAMYFCASRRGGTVNQPQHFGDGTRLSIL.

A single count supports this clone. V and J are TRBV6-6 and TRBJ1-3; possibly TRBD1 for D (6 bases). With 7 bases removed from V and 0 bases from J, the gap between germline ends came to 13 bases. Germline-derived CDR1 and CDR2 are MNHNY and SVGAGI (reference sequence). This CDR3 spans 15 amino acids. CDR3 sequence: CASTPDSISGNTIYF. The CDR3 DNA is TGTGCCAGCACCCCGGACAGTATCTCTGGAAACACCATATATTTT.

The J gene is TRBJ1-5, the V gene TRBV27, with D maybe TRBD1 (5 bases). V lost 5 bases, J lost 2 bases, and 10 bases lay in between. The CDR3 runs 14 residues. Germline V lookup: CDR1 MNHEY, CDR2 SMNVEV (reference sequence). CDR3 protein: CASSRQFGNQPQHF. CDR3 in DNA: TGTGCCAGCAGTCGACAGTTTGGCAATCAGCCCCAGCATTTT.

The rearrangement uses TRBV2 and TRBJ2-2; D is possibly TRBD2 (6 bases). CDR3 size: 15 residues. Trimming stripped 5 bases from V and 4 bases from J, with 14 bases between. CDR1 SNHLY and CDR2 FYNNEI come from the germline V gene. The CDR3 region is CASSSGLAPTGELFF. DNA of the CDR3: TGTGCCAGCAGTTCTGGGCTAGCGCCCACCGGGGAGCTGTTTTTT.

The V call is TRBV19, the J call TRBJ1-1; D is unclear. V shed 5 bases and J shed 1 base, with 8 bases lying between them. The CDR3 is 13 amino acids. CDR1 is LNHDA, CDR2 SQIVND, per germline (reference sequence). DNA for the CDR3: TGTGCCAGTAGTGAACAGAAGAACACTGAAGCTTTCTTT. Translated, it gives CASSEQKNTEAFF. Complete variable domain (other parts from reference TRBV19 and TRBJ1-1): DGGITQSPKYLFRKEGQNVTLSCEQNLNHDAMYWYRQDPGQGLRLIYYSQIVNDFQKGDIAEGYSVSREKKESFPLTVTSAQKNPTAFYLCASSEQKNTEAFFGQGTRLTVV.

V gene TRBV19 combines with J gene TRBJ1-2; 9 nucleotides line up with TRBD1. Germline V lookup: CDR1 LNHDA, CDR2 SQIVND (reference sequence). The junction had 7 bases not matched to a gene; V was cut back by 6 bases and J by 5 bases. The CDR3 extends over 14 amino acids. CDR3 coding DNA: TGTGCCAGTAGCGGAGGACAGGGGAGGTATGGCTACACCTTC. Translating gives CASSGGQGRYGYTF.

This rearrangement joins TRBV11-3 to TRBJ2-7; 7 bases fit TRBD1. CDR3 length: 14 residues. Unmatched junction bases numbered 5, after V lost 5 bases and J lost 1 base. CDR1 SGHNT and CDR2 YENEEA come from the germline V gene. The CDR3 here is CASSPDRKSYEQYF. The CDR3 bases are TGTGCCAGCAGCCCGGACAGGAAATCCTACGAGCAGTACTTC.

This chain connects TRBV11-2 to TRBJ2-7, with D possibly matching TRBD2 (7 bases). Germline-derived CDR1 and CDR2 are SGHAT and FQNNGV. This CDR3 has 17 residues. Trimming pared 1 base from V and 4 bases from J, leaving 20 bases between. This CDR3 reads CASSLGRGRGRGYEQYF. Here the CDR3 DNA reads TGTGCCAGCAGCTTAGGCAGGGGTCGAGGGAGGGGATACGAGCAGTACTTC.

V is TRBV7-8 and J is TRBJ1-5; maybe TRBD1 (6 bases). V gave up 5 bases and J gave up 5 bases, with 19 bases separating them. The CDR3 contains 16 residues. Germline V gene data show CDR1 as SGHVS and CDR2 as FQNEAQ. CDR3 DNA sequence: TGTGCCAGCAGCCTCCGGGACGGACAGTTCCATCAGCCCCAGCATTTT. It is translated as CASSLRDGQFHQPQHF.